This TCR beta chain was recovered during a study of T cells in localized non-small cell lung cancer. Germline V CDR1 and CDR2: SGHRS, YFSETQ. V lost 6 bases to trimming and J lost 1 base, with 13 bases between them. This CDR3 has 14 residues. Study-wide results and caveats: Adjacent lung exhibited a median of 57 among the 100 most abundant tumor clones. Analysis by sequencing included only one tumor region, so heterogeneity remains possible. Uninvolved adjacent lung showed the highest T cell clonality, exceeding tumor.

The data were produced by immunoSEQ multiplex PCR, yet TCRdb's version contains in-frame clones alone and is incomplete. The repertoire holds more than 50,000 clones, with around four fifths as singletons. On this clone itself: Its antigen remains unknown.

The source is a female donor older than 55 with stage II squamous cell lung carcinoma. The starting material was peripheral blood, obtained before any cancer treatment. V is TRBV5-1 and J is TRBJ1-1; D may be TRBD1 (5 bases). CDR3 sequence: CASTPGTANTEAFF. The CDR3 nucleotides are TGCGCCAGCACTCCCGGGACGGCGAACACTGAAGCTTTCTTT.